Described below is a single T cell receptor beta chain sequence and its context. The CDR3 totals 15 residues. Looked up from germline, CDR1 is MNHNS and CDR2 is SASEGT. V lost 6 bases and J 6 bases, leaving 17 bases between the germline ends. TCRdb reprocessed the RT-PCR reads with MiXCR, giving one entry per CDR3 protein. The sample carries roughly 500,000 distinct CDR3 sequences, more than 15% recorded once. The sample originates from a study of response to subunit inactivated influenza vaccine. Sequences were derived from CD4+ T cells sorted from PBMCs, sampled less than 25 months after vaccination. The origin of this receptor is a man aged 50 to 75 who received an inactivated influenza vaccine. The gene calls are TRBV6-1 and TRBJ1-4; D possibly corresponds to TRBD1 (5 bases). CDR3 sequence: CASRRDLAGYEKLFF. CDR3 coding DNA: TGTGCCAGCAGGCGGGACCTTGCTGGTTATGAAAAACTGTTTTTT.